These T cell receptor beta chains were read from a single sample in a study of cytomegalovirus exposure and HLA in healthy donors. Profiling relied on immunoSEQ multiplex PCR, and the TCRdb table lists in-frame clones only, not all of them. The data hold about 120,000 clones, with about 88% observed a single time. Sequencing was carried out using PBMCs. These receptor sequences come from a woman aged 18-29 years in good health and CMV-seronegative. Both conserved end residues are part of each CDR3. The order of the fields is J gene, V gene, clone size, D gene, CDR3 length, CDR3 protein, CDR3 DNA. The D gene is left open where the match is weak. A row's size may be missing; if present it is once, few, many or a size class.

J: TRBJ1-3
V: TRBV2
size: NA
D: NA
length: 15
CDR3: CASRTGTTSGNTIYF
DNA: TGTGCCAGCAGGACCGGGACAACCTCTGGAAACACCATATATTTT

J: TRBJ1-2
V: TRBV28
size: NA
D: TRBD1
length: 15
CDR3: CASRNGRGLMYGYTF
DNA: TGTGCCAGCAGAAATGGCAGGGGGCTAATGTATGGCTACACCTTC

J: TRBJ2-5
V: TRBV2
size: NA
D: TRBD1
length: 19
CDR3: CASSDRGQVSLRIQETQYF
DNA: TGTGCCAGCAGTGACCGGGGACAGGTATCCCTGAGAATCCAAGAGACCCAGTACTTC

J: TRBJ1-2
V: TRBV27
size: NA
D: TRBD1
length: 16
CDR3: CATTTDRRTGVDGYTF
DNA: TGTGCCACCACGACGGACAGAAGGACAGGGGTAGATGGCTACACCTTC

J: TRBJ2-5
V: TRBV5-1
size: NA
D: NA
length: 14
CDR3: CASSVGTQQETQYF
DNA: TGCGCCAGCAGCGTCGGGACACAGCAAGAGACCCAGTACTTC

J: TRBJ2-7
V: TRBV28
size: NA
D: NA
length: 12
CDR3: CASSLGGYEQYF
DNA: TGTGCCAGCAGTTTAGGAGGGTACGAGCAGTACTTC

J: TRBJ1-1
V: TRBV30
size: NA
D: TRBD1
length: 14
CDR3: CAWSGVTGDTEAFF
DNA: TGTGCCTGGAGTGGGGTTACAGGGGACACTGAAGCTTTCTTT

J: TRBJ2-7
V: TRBV15
size: NA
D: TRBD2
length: 18
CDR3: CATSRPLGGPSGSSEQYF
DNA: TGTGCCACCAGCAGACCCCTCGGGGGGCCTAGCGGGAGTTCCGAGCAGTACTTC

J: TRBJ2-1
V: TRBV4-2
size: NA
D: TRBD2
length: 17
CDR3: CASSQLPLAGPLWEQFF
DNA: TGTGCCAGCAGCCAACTTCCACTAGCGGGACCCCTATGGGAGCAGTTCTTC

J: TRBJ2-1
V: TRBV6-5
size: NA
D: TRBD2
length: 14
CDR3: CASSPTSANNEQFF
DNA: TGTGCCAGCAGTCCAACTAGCGCCAACAATGAGCAGTTCTTC

J: TRBJ2-3
V: TRBV28
size: NA
D: TRBD2
length: 18
CDR3: CASSTTSGRRIGADTQYF
DNA: TGTGCCAGCAGTACGACTAGCGGGAGACGGATAGGCGCAGATACGCAGTATTTT

J: TRBJ1-2
V: TRBV5-1
size: NA
D: TRBD1
length: 13
CDR3: CASRLDRDNGYTF
DNA: TGCGCCAGCAGGTTAGACAGGGACAATGGCTACACCTTC

J: TRBJ2-7
V: TRBV4-3
size: once
D: NA
length: 12
CDR3: CASSREGHEQYF
DNA: TGCGCCAGCAGCCGAGAGGGGCACGAGCAGTACTTC

J: TRBJ2-1
V: TRBV6-6
size: NA
D: NA
length: 13
CDR3: CASSAGGYNEQFF
DNA: TGTGCCAGCAGTGCAGGAGGCTACAATGAGCAGTTCTTC

J: TRBJ1-4
V: TRBV5-6
size: NA
D: TRBD1
length: 14
CDR3: CASSFDRANEKLFF
DNA: TGTGCCAGCAGCTTCGACAGGGCAAATGAAAAACTGTTTTTT

J: TRBJ1-5
V: TRBV28
size: NA
D: NA
length: 16
CDR3: CASSLGGSRSNQPQHF
DNA: TGTGCCAGCAGTTTAGGCGGGAGCCGGTCAAATCAGCCCCAGCATTTT

J: TRBJ2-7
V: TRBV4-3
size: NA
D: TRBD2
length: 14
CDR3: CASSQAGLGHEQYF
DNA: TGCGCCAGCAGCCAAGCGGGACTAGGCCACGAGCAGTACTTC

J: TRBJ1-2
V: TRBV6-6
size: few
D: TRBD1
length: 13
CDR3: CASSPTGSYGYTF
DNA: TGTGCCAGCAGTCCGACAGGGTCTTATGGCTACACCTTC

J: TRBJ2-5
V: TRBV7-9
size: NA
D: NA
length: 15
CDR3: CASSLAGLLSETQYF
DNA: TGTGCCAGCAGCTTAGCTGGCTTGTTGTCTGAGACCCAGTACTTC

J: TRBJ1-2
V: TRBV5-1
size: once
D: NA
length: 16
CDR3: CASSTSGATGTYGYTF
DNA: TGCGCCAGCAGCACCTCAGGGGCGACAGGTACCTATGGCTACACCTTC

J: TRBJ1-2
V: TRBV6-6
size: once
D: NA
length: 15
CDR3: CASSYGEGPSYGYTF
DNA: TGTGCCAGCAGTTACGGGGAGGGGCCCTCCTATGGCTACACCTTC

J: TRBJ2-1
V: TRBV28
size: NA
D: TRBD2
length: 15
CDR3: CASSLVGLAGGKQFF
DNA: TGTGCCAGCAGTTTGGTAGGACTAGCGGGGGGCAAGCAGTTCTTC

J: TRBJ2-6
V: TRBV19
size: once
D: TRBD1
length: 18
CDR3: CASSIAQGADSGANVLTF
DNA: TGTGCCAGTAGTATAGCACAGGGGGCCGACTCTGGGGCCAACGTCCTGACTTTC

J: TRBJ2-1
V: TRBV10-1
size: few
D: NA
length: 11
CDR3: CASSYGNEQFF
DNA: TGCGCCAGCAGTTACGGGAATGAGCAGTTCTTC

J: TRBJ1-2
V: TRBV5-5
size: NA
D: NA
length: 15
CDR3: CASSLAPWGPDGYTF
DNA: TGTGCCAGCAGCTTGGCGCCCTGGGGGCCCGACGGCTACACCTTC

J: TRBJ1-5
V: TRBV19
size: few
D: NA
length: 15
CDR3: CASSIMGGANQPQHF
DNA: TGTGCCAGTAGTATAATGGGGGGGGCAAATCAGCCCCAGCATTTT